The 21 T cell receptor beta chains listed next were all sequenced from one sample in a study of T cells and Merkel cell carcinoma outcomes. TCRdb's table, derived via immunoSEQ multiplex PCR, lists solely in-frame clones and lacks some. The table has approximately 10,000 clones, around 95% seen once. Specimen: tumor tissue from Merkel cell carcinoma. These receptors were obtained from a human donor with Merkel cell carcinoma.

The J gene is TRBJ1-2, the V gene TRBV5-1; D unresolved. The V and J ends lost 0 bases and 3 bases respectively, with 9 bases between them. CDR1 is SGHRS and CDR2 is YFSETQ in the germline V gene. The CDR3 is made up of 14 amino acids. CDR3 sequence: CASSLGGFDYGYTF. The CDR3 DNA follows: TGCGCCAGCAGCTTGGGGGGATTCGACTATGGCTACACCTTC.

The V and J genes are TRBV7-8 and TRBJ1-1, with D possibly being TRBD1 (6 bases). Germline V gene lookup returns CDR1 SGHVS and CDR2 FQNEAQ. CDR3 length equals 14 residues. Trimming stripped 4 bases from V and 5 bases from J, with 14 bases between. The CDR3 nucleotides are TGTGCCAGCAGCTACCAGGGGTCGGGGACTGAAGCTTTCTTT. Translation: CASSYQGSGTEAFF.

This clone is a singleton in its sample. The chain is built from TRBV30 and TRBJ1-1; D not certain. V was pared by 0 bases and J by 10 bases, with 9 bases between. There are 11 residues in the CDR3. Germline assignment: CDR1 GTSNPN and CDR2 SVGIG (reference sequence). The DNA for the CDR3 is TGTGCCTGGAGTGTACAAAGGAGAGCTTTCTTT. It specifies CAWSVQRRAFF.

The gene calls are TRBV6-5 and TRBJ1-4; D possibly corresponds to TRBD1 (6 bases). Germline CDR1 MNHEY, CDR2 SVGAGI. V lost 10 bases and J 0 bases, leaving 9 bases between the germline ends. The CDR3 totals 13 residues. CDR3 region: CATRGPTNEKLFF. As DNA, the CDR3 is TGTGCCACCAGGGGTCCAACTAATGAAAAACTGTTTTTT.

The chain carries TRBV7-9 and TRBJ1-5, with a tentative D call TRBD1 (5 bases). The CDR3 is made up of 16 amino acids. V was trimmed by 1 base and J by 1 base, leaving 11 bases between them. Germline V gene data show CDR1 as SEHNR and CDR2 as FQNEAQ (reference sequence). The CDR3 bases are TGTGCCAGCAGCTTAGGGCCCGGGGCGAGCAATCAGCCCCAGCATTTT. This sequence encodes CASSLGPGASNQPQHF.

The chain employs TRBV28 and TRBJ2-7; TRBD2 is a possible D gene (6 bases). Germline CDR1 reads MDHEN; CDR2 reads SYDVKM. The CDR3 sequence is 15 residues long. Trimming pared 5 bases from V and 5 bases from J, leaving 19 bases between. CDR3 sequence (DNA): TGTGCCAGCAGTGCCCCCGGGACTCGAGATCACGAGCAGTACTTC. Translation gives CASSAPGTRDHEQYF.

CDR3 in DNA: TGCGCCAGCAACTCCGGGACAGGGGGTACCGGGGAGCTGTTTTTT. Protein: CASNSGTGGTGELFF. The chain employs TRBV5-1 and TRBJ2-2; TRBD1 aligns across 11 bases. The germline CDR1 and CDR2 sequences are SGHRS and YFSETQ. V lost 6 bases and J lost 5; bases outside the gene matches: 6. The CDR3 has 15 residues.

The chain employs TRBV27 and TRBJ2-3, with a weak D call TRBD1 (6 bases). In germline, CDR1 is MNHEY, CDR2 SMNVEV (reference sequence). V lost 7 bases, J lost 5 bases, and 13 bases lay in between. The CDR3 is 13 amino acids. CDR3 in amino acids: CASNSDRQDTQYF. The CDR3 DNA reads as TGTGCCAGCAACTCGGACAGACAAGATACGCAGTATTTT.

The CDR3 sequence: CASTGDRILYGYTF. The DNA for the CDR3 is TGTGCCAGCACCGGGGACCGCATCCTGTATGGCTACACCTTC. The chain links TRBV5-6 to TRBJ1-2; D is possibly TRBD1 (5 bases). The germline V and J ends were trimmed by 6 bases and 5 bases, with 17 bases remaining between them. The CDR3 consists of 14 residues. Germline loops: CDR1 SGHDT, CDR2 YYEEEE.

The chain has TRBV9 and TRBJ2-2; 11 nucleotides line up with TRBD2. Germline V gene lookup returns CDR1 SGDLS and CDR2 YYNGEE. CDR3 size: 17 residues. With V trimmed by 3 bases and J by 5 bases, 9 bases remained unmatched. DNA of the CDR3: TGTGCCAGCAGCGACCCACTAGCGGGAGTGGGTACCGGGGAGCTGTTTTTT. This translates into CASSDPLAGVGTGELFF.

The chain has TRBV4-2 and TRBJ2-1; TRBD2 agrees at 10 bases. Germline CDR1 is LGHNA and CDR2 is YNFKEQ. The CDR3 is made up of 16 amino acids. V lost 4 bases, J lost 4 bases, and 7 bases stayed unmatched. The chain's CDR3 is CASSLRTSGAYNEQFF. The CDR3 DNA sequence: TGTGCCAGCAGCCTCAGGACTAGCGGCGCTTACAATGAGCAGTTCTTC.

The chain employs TRBV12-5 and TRBJ2-5; D is uncertain. The CDR3 extends over 13 amino acids. Between the trimmed V and J ends, which lost 2 bases and 5 bases, there was a span of 9 bases. Germline V gene sequence: CDR1 LGHNT, CDR2 FRNRAP. CDR3 bases: TGTGCTAGTGGTTTGTTATCGGAGGAGACCCAGTACTTC. This gives the protein CASGLLSEETQYF.

Details on this clone: One end of the junction does not line up with germline, which may come from a read error. V is TRBV4-3 and J is TRBJ2-3, with D perhaps TRBD2 (6 bases). The germline V gene has CDR1 LGHNA and CDR2 YSLEER. This CDR3 contains 13 residues. The CDR3 is CASSQDRGAGGLF. The CDR3 bases are TGCGCCAGCAGCCAAGATCGGGGAGCGGGCGGTCTATTT.

The rearrangement links TRBV7-2 to TRBJ2-7; 15 bases fit TRBD2. The junction had 5 bases not matched to a gene; V was cut back by 4 bases and J by 1 base. Germline-derived CDR1 and CDR2 are SGHTA and FQGNSA. This CDR3 comprises 17 residues. The chain's CDR3 is CASSSGLAGGGSYEQYF. Here the CDR3 DNA reads TGTGCCAGCAGCTCTGGACTAGCGGGAGGGGGTTCCTACGAGCAGTACTTC.

This chain uses TRBV30 with TRBJ1-4, with a weak D call TRBD1 (6 bases). V lost 2 bases and J 8 bases, leaving 15 bases between the germline ends. This CDR3 has 14 residues. Germline loops: CDR1 GTSNPN, CDR2 SVGIG (reference sequence). The CDR3 nucleotides read TGTGCCTGGAGTACAGGGAGAGGGGAGGAAAAACTGTTTTTT. Translation gives CAWSTGRGEEKLFF.

CDR3 DNA sequence: TGTGCCAGCAGTTCCCGGGACAGGGGGTACGAGCAGTACTTC. Protein sequence: CASSSRDRGYEQYF. This chain links TRBV28 with TRBJ2-7, with 11 bases that match TRBD1. This CDR3 is built from 14 residues. Losses at the gene ends were 4 bases for V and 4 bases for J; bases not matched to a gene: 3. The germline gives CDR1 MDHEN, CDR2 SYDVKM. Complete variable domain (other parts from reference TRBV28 and TRBJ2-7): DVKVTQSSRYLVKRTGEKVFLECVQDMDHENMFWYRQDPGLGLRLIYFSYDVKMKEKGDIPEGYSVSREKKERFSLILESASTNQTSMYLCASSSRDRGYEQYFGPGTRLTVT.

This sequence joins TRBV14 and TRBJ1-1, with 7 bases matching TRBD1. The V and J ends lost 0 bases and 11 bases, in that order; junction bases with no gene match: 9. The V gene's germline CDR1 is SGHDN and CDR2 FVKESK. This CDR3 region has 14 residues. The CDR3 DNA sequence: TGTGCCAGCAGCCAAGAGTTCGCAGGGGGTCTTGCTTTCTTT. Translation: CASSQEFAGGLAFF. Combining the CDR3 with reference TRBV14 and TRBJ1-1 gives the whole variable domain EAGVTQFPSHSVIEKGQTVTLRCDPISGHDNLYWYRRVMGKEIKFLLHFVKESKQDESGMPNNRFLAERTGGTYSTLKVQPAELEDSGVYFCASSQEFAGGLAFFGQGTRLTVV.

V and J are TRBV30 and TRBJ1-1, with D uncertain. The V end lost 0 bases, the J end lost 1 base, and 9 bases lay between the germline ends. This CDR3 is 14 amino acids long. CDR1 is GTSNPN, CDR2 SVGIG, per germline (reference sequence). The chain's CDR3 is CAWSVHGPNTEAFF. The CDR3 nucleotides read TGTGCCTGGAGTGTACACGGACCGAACACTGAAGCTTTCTTT. Using reference TRBV30 and TRBJ1-1 for the parts outside the CDR3, the full variable domain is SQTIHQWPATLVQPVGSPLSLECTVEGTSNPNLYWYRQAAGRGLQLLFYSVGIGQISSEVPQNLSASRPQDRQFILSSKKLLLSDSGFYLCAWSVHGPNTEAFFGQGTRLTVV.

V is TRBV11-2 and J is TRBJ1-1, with 7 bases identical to TRBD1. Germline V gives CDR1 SGHAT, CDR2 FQNNGV. The V gene end was trimmed by 5 bases and the J gene end by 5 bases; junction bases not matched to a gene: 8. The CDR3 is 14 residues long. In DNA, the CDR3 is TGTGCCAGCAGCATAAGACAGGGTGGAACTGAAGCTTTCTTT. This encodes CASSIRQGGTEAFF.

This clone was detected only once. The genes are TRBV29-1 and TRBJ1-3; D gene unclear. The germline V and J ends were trimmed by 4 bases and 4 bases, with 11 bases remaining between them. The CDR3 runs to 13 residues. Germline-derived CDR1 and CDR2 are SQVTM and ANQGSEA. DNA of the CDR3: TGCAGCGTTGGCGTACAGCAGGGAAACACCATATATTTT. It encodes CSVGVQQGNTIYF.

V is TRBV9 and J is TRBJ2-3, with 14 bases fitting TRBD2. From germline, CDR1 is SGDLS and CDR2 YYNGEE. The trim removed 5 bases at V and 8 bases at J, leaving 10 bases unmatched. This CDR3 contains 16 residues. The CDR3 sequence is CASSATGTSGSGTQYF. In nucleotides, the CDR3 is TGTGCCAGCAGTGCCACCGGGACTAGCGGGAGCGGTACGCAGTATTTT.